These 27 T cell receptor beta chains came from one sample sequenced in a study of prognosis after radiotherapy for stage I lung cancer. Two-round multiplex PCR on genomic DNA was the method by which TCR beta CDR3 was amplified. First-round PCR amplification was performed with primers specific to each TRBV and TRBJ gene. One entry per CDR3 protein results from TCRdb running MiXCR on the multiplex PCR reads. Of approximately 28,000 distinct CDR3 sequences listed, roughly two fifths are singletons. This material consisted of PBMCs, taken before or after stereotactic body radiation therapy (not recorded which). These receptors came from a donor aged 50 or older with non-small cell lung cancer.

The CDR3, as DNA: TGTGCCAGCAGTGAATCCAAGGGCGGCTATGGCTACACCTTC. This codes for CASSESKGGYGYTF. The chain has TRBV25-1 and TRBJ1-2; D is unresolved. The CDR3 totals 14 residues. Germline V lookup: CDR1 MGHDK, CDR2 SYGVNS. Trimming took off 1 base at V and 4 bases at J, with 10 bases between the two ends.

The chain is built from TRBV15 and TRBJ2-7; 8 nucleotides align to TRBD1. The germline V gene encodes CDR1 LNHNV and CDR2 YYDKDF (reference sequence). The CDR3 has 17 residues. V lost 0 bases to trimming and J lost 2 bases; unmatched junction nucleotides: 9. DNA of the CDR3: TGTGCCACCAGCAGAGATTCCGGACAGGGTAGCCCCTACGAGCAGTACTTC. It is translated as CATSRDSGQGSPYEQYF. The full variable domain, its missing parts supplied by reference TRBV15 and TRBJ2-7, is DAMVIQNPRYQVTQFGKPVTLSCSQTLNHNVMYWYQQKSSQAPKLLFHYYDKDFNNEADTPDNFQSRRPNTSFCFLDIRSPGLGDTAMYLCATSRDSGQGSPYEQYFGPGTRLTVT.

This clonotype was recorded at least ten times. The chain joins TRBV14 to TRBJ1-2; TRBD1 aligns across 10 bases. Germline assignment: CDR1 SGHDN and CDR2 FVKESK. CDR3 length equals 15 residues. V lost 2 bases to trimming and J lost 2 bases; unmatched junction nucleotides: 2. The CDR3 DNA reads as TGTGCCAGCAGCCAATTGGACAGGGGGAACTATGGCTACACCTTC. The encoded protein is CASSQLDRGNYGYTF.

This clonotype was seen many times. V usage is TRBV20-1 and J usage is TRBJ2-7, with TRBD1 matching over 7 bases. CDR1 DFQATT and CDR2 SNEGSKA come from the germline V gene (reference sequence). This CDR3 is built from 12 residues. Trimming cost V 5 bases and J 4 bases; bases outside gene matches: 5. The CDR3, as DNA: TGCAGTGCTCCCGGGACAGCGTACGAGCAGTACTTC. This codes for CSAPGTAYEQYF.

Worth noting for this clonotype: This sequence may be a read error, since a much larger clone differs from it by one base. The chain uses TRBV29-1 and TRBJ1-1, with TRBD1 identical over 7 bases. Germline-derived CDR1 and CDR2 are SQVTM and ANQGSEA. This CDR3 contains 12 residues. After removal of 4 bases from V and 8 bases from J, the junction contained 7 bases not matched to a gene. CDR3 DNA: TGCAGCGTTGTAAGGGGGCTCGAAGAAGCTTTCTTT. Its translation: CSVVRGLEEAFF.

The chain carries TRBV20-1 and TRBJ1-4; D possibly corresponds to TRBD1 (5 bases). This CDR3 is 15 amino acids long. In germline, CDR1 is DFQATT, CDR2 SNEGSKA (reference sequence). The V end was cut by 0 bases, the J end by 6 bases, with 14 bases between. CDR3 nucleotides: TGCAGTGCTAGAGATCGGAGGGGTTGGGATGAAAAACTGTTTTTT. Protein product: CSARDRRGWDEKLFF.

In its sample, this clonotype was seen many times. The chain joins TRBV18 to TRBJ1-1, with D possibly TRBD1 on 5 matching bases. This CDR3 is 14 amino acids long. Trimming removed 3 bases from V and 4 bases from J, with 12 bases in between. Germline-derived CDR1 and CDR2 are KGHSH and LQKENI. The CDR3 coding sequence is TGTGCCAGCTCACCGTCCCAGGGTATCACTGAAGCTTTCTTT. Its translation: CASSPSQGITEAFF.

This clonotype showed up many times. The chain employs TRBV20-1 and TRBJ1-6, with D uncertain. Germline V gene data show CDR1 as DFQATT and CDR2 as SNEGSKA (reference sequence). Trimming stripped 5 bases from V and 3 bases from J, with 8 bases between. The CDR3 loop spans 13 amino acids. CDR3 DNA: TGCAGTGCTCGCACACACTATAATTCACCCCTCCACTTT. This codes for CSARTHYNSPLHF.

A word on this clonotype: One junction end disagrees with the germline gene, perhaps due to a read error. The J gene is TRBJ2-2, the V gene TRBV30; D may be TRBD1 or TRBD2 (6 bases each). Germline V gene sequence: CDR1 GTSNPN, CDR2 SVGIG (reference sequence). The CDR3 consists of 14 residues. CDR3 region: CAWGSRGPTVELFF. The CDR3 DNA reads TGTGCCTGGGGCTCCCGGGGGCCCACCGTGGAGCTGTTTTTT.

The chain has TRBV4-2 and TRBJ2-7, with D perhaps matching TRBD2 (5 bases). The CDR3 is made up of 12 amino acids. The germline CDR1 and CDR2 sequences are LGHNA and YNFKEQ. The V end lost 5 bases, the J end lost 5 bases, and 10 bases lay between the germline ends. CDR3 sequence: CASSSYGNEQYF. CDR3 DNA: TGTGCCAGCAGCTCCTACGGGAACGAGCAGTACTTC.

By sample fraction, this clonotype is medium-sized (0.01 to 0.1%). The rearrangement links TRBV7-2 to TRBJ1-2; no clear D gene. The germline V and J ends were trimmed by 0 bases and 3 bases, with 5 bases remaining between them. CDR1 and CDR2 from the germline V gene are SGHTA and FQGNSA. This CDR3 region has 13 residues. DNA of the CDR3: TGTGCCAGCAGCTTAGCAAGGGACTATGGCTACACCTTC. Amino acid sequence: CASSLARDYGYTF.

This clonotype was seen at least ten times. V is TRBV20-1 and J is TRBJ2-7; D gene uncertain. V lost 0 bases and J lost 2, with 11 bases in between. The germline V gene encodes CDR1 DFQATT and CDR2 SNEGSKA (reference sequence). The CDR3 is made up of 14 amino acids. In DNA form, the CDR3 reads TGCAGTGCTAGAGAGGCCTACCAACCCTACGAGCAGTACTTC. Its protein is CSAREAYQPYEQYF.

Many counts were recorded for this clonotype. No conserved phenylalanine or tryptophan ends this CDR3, so it is likely a read error. The DNA is left out, because the CDR3 cannot be placed on it with certainty; the CDR3 is given as TCRdb lists it. The chain recombines TRBV10-3 with TRBJ2-7. A total of 11 residues make up the CDR3, ends included. In germline, CDR1 is ENHRY, CDR2 SYGVKD. CDR3 sequence: CAISEAQLKIL.

This clonotype was seen repeatedly, ten times or more. This chain connects TRBV7-2 to TRBJ1-2; unclear D gene. V was pared by 5 bases and J by 4 bases, with 11 bases between. The CDR3 consists of 13 residues. The V gene's germline CDR1 is SGHTA and CDR2 FQGNSA. The CDR3 is CASSPGSSYGYTF. The DNA of the CDR3 is TGTGCCAGCAGCCCCGGGTCCTCCTATGGCTACACCTTC.

Sample share makes this clonotype medium-sized. The rearrangement joins TRBV6-1 to TRBJ2-2; D is unresolved. The V end lost 0 bases, the J end lost 8 bases, and 7 bases lay between the germline ends. This CDR3 comprises 13 residues. Germline CDR1 and CDR2: MNHNS and SASEGT. The CDR3 bases are TGTGCCAGCAGTGAAGCAAGGGTAGGGGAGCTGTTTTTT. Protein: CASSEARVGELFF.

This clonotype was recorded at least ten times. The chain carries TRBV12-3 or TRBV12-4 and TRBJ2-5; TRBD1 might be the D (6 bases). CDR3 length equals 12 residues. With 3 bases removed from V and 5 bases from J, the gap between germline ends came to 7 bases. CDR3: CASSLQGETQYF. The CDR3 region has the DNA TGTGCCAGCAGTTTGCAGGGGGAGACCCAGTACTTC.

The rearrangement links TRBV2 to TRBJ2-1, with 8 bases aligning to TRBD2. Germline-derived CDR1 and CDR2 are SNHLY and FYNNEI. V lost 5 bases and J lost 4; bases outside the gene matches: 10. The CDR3 length is 16 residues. The CDR3 nucleotides are TGTGCCAGCAGTCCCGCCGGTGCGGGAGGTTACAATGAGCAGTTCTTC. This codes for CASSPAGAGGYNEQFF. Variable domain in full (rest from reference TRBV2 and TRBJ2-1): EPEVTQTPSHQVTQMGQEVILRCVPISNHLYFYWYRQILGQKVEFLVSFYNNEISEKSEIFDDQFSVERPDGSNFTLKIRSTKLEDSAMYFCASSPAGAGGYNEQFFGPGTRLTVL.

J is TRBJ2-1 and V is TRBV7-2; 12 nucleotides agree with TRBD2. Looked up from germline, CDR1 is SGHTA and CDR2 is FQGNSA. The trim removed 6 bases at V and 4 bases at J, leaving 4 bases unmatched. This CDR3 is 15 amino acids long. CDR3 sequence: CASRYGTSGYNEQFF. CDR3 DNA: TGTGCCAGCAGATACGGGACTAGCGGGTACAATGAGCAGTTCTTC.

V and J are TRBV7-2 and TRBJ2-7; D unresolved. Germline V gene sequence: CDR1 SGHTA, CDR2 FQGNSA. This CDR3 spans 12 amino acids. The germline V and J ends were trimmed by 4 bases and 3 bases, with 7 bases remaining between them. The CDR3 DNA reads as TGTGCCAGCAGCTCACACTACTACGAGCAGTACTTC. Its protein product is CASSSHYYEQYF.

Worth noting for this clonotype: A much larger clone differs from this one at a single base, so this may be a read error. The chain joins TRBV24-1 to TRBJ2-3, with D maybe TRBD1 (5 bases). V was shortened by 6 bases and J by 8 bases, with 11 bases between the two germline ends. The CDR3 spans 12 residues. The V gene's germline CDR1 is KGHDR and CDR2 SFDVKD. CDR3 amino acids: CATSTDMLTQYF. DNA for the CDR3: TGTGCCACCAGTACGGACATGCTTACGCAGTATTTT.

The V gene is TRBV20-1, the J gene TRBJ2-3, with 15 bases matching TRBD2. With V trimmed by 3 bases and J by 0 bases, 13 bases remained unmatched. Germline lookup yields CDR1 DFQATT and CDR2 SNEGSKA (reference sequence). The CDR3 length is 20 residues. CDR3 amino acids: CSARSGLAGGLSASTDTQYF. In nucleotides, the CDR3 is TGCAGTGCTAGGTCCGGACTAGCGGGGGGGCTCTCGGCTAGCACAGATACGCAGTATTTT.

In its sample, this clonotype was seen many times. V gene TRBV28 combines with J gene TRBJ1-4, with 10 positions matching TRBD1. CDR1 is MDHEN and CDR2 is SYDVKM in the germline V gene. The CDR3 is made up of 15 amino acids. V shed 2 bases, J shed 8 bases, and the junction held 5 bases outside the gene matches. CDR3 sequence: CASSLAGTGAEKLFF. In nucleotides, the CDR3 is TGTGCCAGCAGTTTAGCCGGGACAGGGGCCGAAAAACTGTTTTTT. Variable domain in full (rest from reference TRBV28 and TRBJ1-4): DVKVTQSSRYLVKRTGEKVFLECVQDMDHENMFWYRQDPGLGLRLIYFSYDVKMKEKGDIPEGYSVSREKKERFSLILESASTNQTSMYLCASSLAGTGAEKLFFGSGTQLSVL.

This clonotype was seen repeatedly, ten times or more. The V and J genes are TRBV6-1 and TRBJ1-1; D possibly corresponds to TRBD1 (6 bases). The CDR3 runs 14 residues. The germline V gene has CDR1 MNHNS and CDR2 SASEGT. With 5 bases removed from V and 5 bases from J, the gap between germline ends came to 15 bases. Here the CDR3 reads CASSTGFQGTEAFF. CDR3 in DNA: TGTGCCAGCAGTACGGGTTTTCAGGGGACTGAAGCTTTCTTT.

Of note for this clonotype: This sequence may be a read error, since a much larger clone differs from it by one base. The rearrangement joins TRBV12-3 or TRBV12-4 to TRBJ2-2; the D is unclear. The CDR3 covers 14 residues. The CDR3 DNA reads TGTGCCGGCAGTCGTGAGGCGTTCACCGGGGAGCTGTTTTTT. It specifies CAGSREAFTGELFF.

This clonotype has a count of ten or more. V and J are TRBV6-1 and TRBJ1-5; 7 bases are a match to TRBD1. The CDR3 loop spans 16 amino acids. With V trimmed by 6 bases and J by 3 bases, 11 bases remained unmatched. Germline CDR1 reads MNHNS; CDR2 reads SASEGT. CDR3 amino acids: CASSIIRTGLNQPQHF. DNA for the CDR3: TGTGCCAGCAGCATAATTAGGACAGGACTCAATCAGCCCCAGCATTTT.

J is TRBJ2-7 and V is TRBV19, with TRBD1 matching 10 bases. J was trimmed by 0 bases and V by 6 bases; bases with no gene match: 5. The germline V gene has CDR1 LNHDA and CDR2 SQIVND (reference sequence). The CDR3 is 15 residues long. This CDR3 reads CASSPRDRGSYEQYF. Here the CDR3 DNA reads TGTGCCAGTAGCCCCCGGGACAGGGGCTCCTACGAGCAGTACTTC.

To note about this clonotype: A read error likely explains this, since a far larger clone differs by one base. The chain has TRBV10-3 and TRBJ2-3, with TRBD2 as a possible D gene (6 bases). V was pared by 3 bases and J by 0 bases, with 10 bases between. The V gene's germline CDR1 is ENHRY and CDR2 SYGVKD. The CDR3 extends over 15 amino acids. CDR3: CAISESGSSTDTQYF. The CDR3 DNA follows: TGTGCCATCAGTGAAAGCGGGTCTAGCACAGATACGCAGTATTTT.